This T cell receptor (beta chain) was found in a study of breast tumors, draining lymph nodes, adjacent tissues. Axillary draining lymph nodes of breast cancer patients supplied the node samples. This clonotype has at least ten counts. Its antigen is not identified. TCRdb independently ran MiXCR on the multiplex PCR reads; one entry per CDR3 protein. The table has about 230,000 distinct CDR3 sequences, approximately 29% seen once. General study results and limits: Tumors had less TCR diversity than lymph nodes, more than nontumor tissue. Data only fit, rather than demonstrated, lymph node origin of most tumor T cells.

The clonotype originates from a female donor with breast cancer. Some clones in this sample may be carry-over from other donors' samples. The specimen sequenced was axillary lymph node tissue.

Here the CDR3 DNA reads TGTGCCAGCAGCGTAGAACCGGGAAGCTCCTACGAGCAGTACTTC. It encodes CASSVEPGSSYEQYF. V is TRBV9 and J is TRBJ2-7, with D possibly being TRBD2 (5 bases). Trimming cost V 0 bases and J 0 bases, with 10 bases left between them. This CDR3 region has 15 residues. From germline, CDR1 is SGDLS and CDR2 YYNGEE.